Below, 21 T cell receptor beta chains from the same sample are listed, as sequenced in a study of monozygotic twins with inflammatory bowel disease. For each CDR3 protein, TCRdb gives one entry from its re-call of the 5' RACE reads, without DNA. The sample's table shows more than 100,000 distinct CDR3 sequences. The sequenced sample consisted of blood. These TCRs come from a human donor with ulcerative colitis or Crohn's disease, or a healthy co-twin of an affected twin (not recorded which).

V and J are TRBV27 and TRBJ1-2. The CDR3 has 15 amino acids. In germline, CDR1 is MNHEY, CDR2 SMNVEV (reference sequence). The CDR3 is CASSLSDGPNYGYTF.

The J gene is TRBJ1-1, the V gene TRBV27; lacking DNA, the TRBD1 call made by TCRdb goes unchecked. There are 14 residues in the CDR3. The germline CDR1 and CDR2 sequences are MNHEY and SMNVEV (reference sequence). The CDR3 here is CASSLAGGYTEAFF.

The chain is built from TRBV25-1 and TRBJ2-5; as DNA is missing, the TRBD1 call by TCRdb cannot be tested. CDR1 and CDR2 from the germline V gene are MGHDK and SYGVNS. This CDR3 spans 14 amino acids. The chain's CDR3 is CASSVGQNQETQYF.

The CDR3 reads CASSQIWGTKTDTQYF. This sequence joins TRBV7-2 and TRBJ2-3; TCRdb names TRBD2, which stays unverified in the absence of DNA. Looked up from germline, CDR1 is SGHTA and CDR2 is FQGNSA. The CDR3 extends over 16 amino acids.

The genes are TRBV5-4 and TRBJ2-6. In germline, CDR1 is SGHNT, CDR2 YYREEE (reference sequence). CDR3 length equals 15 residues. The CDR3 spells CASSSQRSGANVLTF.

The chain links TRBV5-1 to TRBJ2-1; as DNA is missing, the TRBD1 call by TCRdb cannot be tested. This CDR3 has 14 residues. Germline V CDR1 and CDR2: SGHRS, YFSETQ. CDR3 residues: CASSDGQVYNEQFF.

The chain carries TRBV12-3 or TRBV12-4 and TRBJ2-7; the D call of TRBD2 rests on TCRdb alone, since no DNA is present to check it. The CDR3 extends over 16 amino acids. This chain's CDR3 is CASSPRGGSSSYEQYF.

The V and J genes are TRBV10-2 and TRBJ2-5; the TCRdb D gene call, TRBD1, has no DNA to confirm it. CDR1 and CDR2 from the germline V gene are WSHSY and SAAADI. This CDR3 is 13 amino acids long. The CDR3 loop reads CASTDRMQETQYF.

The chain employs TRBV5-5 and TRBJ2-7; TCRdb lists TRBD2, though no DNA is available to test this call. The CDR3 has 13 amino acids. Germline values: CDR1 SGHKS, CDR2 YYEKEE (reference sequence). CDR3 region: CAINQWGRNEQYF.

The chain is built from TRBV3-1 and TRBJ2-1; TCRdb's D call of TRBD2 is untestable without DNA. Germline loops: CDR1 LGHDT, CDR2 YNNKEL (reference sequence). The CDR3 spans 17 residues. The CDR3 loop reads CASSQVGGLAGNNEQFF.

This chain uses TRBV7-6 with TRBJ2-2; TCRdb lists TRBD2, though no DNA is available to test this call. There are 14 residues in the CDR3. Germline V gives CDR1 SGHVS, CDR2 FNYEAQ. The CDR3 is CASSEREEDGELFF. Variable domain in full (rest from reference TRBV7-6 and TRBJ2-2): GAGVSQSPRYKVTKRGQDVALRCDPISGHVSLYWYRQALGQGPEFLTYFNYEAQQDKSGLPNDRFSAERPEGSISTLTIQRTEQRDSAMYRCASSEREEDGELFFGEGSRLTVL.

This chain links TRBV5-1 with TRBJ2-7; TCRdb's D gene call, TRBD1, goes unchecked for lack of DNA. CDR3 size: 15 residues. Germline CDR1 and CDR2: SGHRS and YFSETQ. The CDR3 reads CASSLVGRGVYEQYF.

This chain joins TRBV5-4 and TRBJ2-3; TCRdb names TRBD2, which stays unverified in the absence of DNA. This CDR3 spans 16 amino acids. Germline CDR1 reads SGHNT; CDR2 reads YYREEE (reference sequence). The CDR3: CASSLGVAGETDTQYF.

The chain couples TRBV6-2 or TRBV6-3 to TRBJ2-1; TCRdb returns TRBD1, unconfirmable since there is no DNA. CDR1 is MNHEY and CDR2 is SVGEGT in the germline V gene. The CDR3 runs to 16 residues. The CDR3 reads CASRNDRAGGVYEQFF.

CDR3 residues: CASSLGDTYNEQFF. The chain joins TRBV5-1 to TRBJ2-1; TCRdb names TRBD1, which stays unverified in the absence of DNA. CDR1 and CDR2 from the germline V gene are SGHRS and YFSETQ. This CDR3 is built from 14 residues.

J is TRBJ2-7 and V is TRBV20-1; TCRdb proposes TRBD1, but this gene call is untestable without DNA. CDR3 length: 15 residues. Germline CDR1 DFQATT, CDR2 SNEGSKA (reference sequence). Here the CDR3 reads CSARGGVGAFYEQYF.

The chain uses TRBV5-6 and TRBJ2-3; TCRdb lists TRBD1, though no DNA is available to test this call. The germline V gene encodes CDR1 SGHDT and CDR2 YYEEEE. This CDR3 contains 14 residues. This CDR3 reads CASSLEGGGDTQYF. Looking up the rest from reference TRBV5-6 and TRBJ2-3 gives the full variable domain: DAGVTQSPTHLIKTRGQQVTLRCSPKSGHDTVSWYQQALGQGPQFIFQYYEEEERQRGNFPDRFSGHQFPNYSSELNVNALLLGDSALYLCASSLEGGGDTQYFGPGTRLTVL.

The rearrangement joins TRBV20-1 to TRBJ2-2; the TCRdb call, TRBD2, lacks DNA for checking. The CDR3 totals 15 residues. CDR1 is DFQATT and CDR2 is SNEGSKA in the germline V gene (reference sequence). The CDR3 sequence: CSAEDRTSVGGELFF.

V is TRBV20-1 and J is TRBJ2-7; TCRdb's D call, TRBD2, is unchecked because there is no DNA. The germline gives CDR1 DFQATT, CDR2 SNEGSKA (reference sequence). This CDR3 comprises 16 residues. CDR3 sequence reads: CSAPGEHVLGSYEQYF.

The chain's CDR3 is CASSQAGPLLSYNEQFF. The chain recombines TRBV14 with TRBJ2-1; absent DNA, TCRdb's TRBD2 call cannot be checked. This CDR3 is 17 amino acids long. Per the germline V gene, CDR1 is SGHDN and CDR2 is FVKESK.

The chain is built from TRBV28 and TRBJ1-1; TCRdb designates TRBD1, a call that cannot be tested without DNA. The CDR3 contains 16 residues. Germline CDR1 MDHEN, CDR2 SYDVKM. Here the CDR3 reads CASSLLHYRGSTEAFF.